A selection of T cell receptor beta chains follows, all from one sample in a study of T cells in Graves' hyperthyroidism and ophthalmopathy. MiXCR was run by TCRdb on the multiplex PCR reads, yielding one entry per CDR3 protein. The sample contains around 370,000 distinct CDR3 sequences, under 20% of which appear only once. The sample comprised blood. All receptors derive from a man between 18 and 29 years old with Graves' ophthalmopathy. The CDR3 runs from the conserved cysteine through the conserved F or W. A D gene is named only where the DNA matches it firmly. Not every row has a clone size; where given, it reads once, few, many or a size class.

clone_size	v_call	j_call	d_call	cdr3_aa	cdr3_nt
many	TRBV6-4	TRBJ1-6	.	CASSDSGENSPLHF	TGTGCCAGCAGTGACTCGGGAGAAAATTCACCCCTCCACTTT
.	TRBV6-1	TRBJ2-3	TRBD1	CASSGGTVLTDTQYF	TGTGCCAGCAGTGGAGGGACAGTACTCACAGATACGCAGTATTTT
.	TRBV7-9	TRBJ2-3	.	CATGEGTGTDTQYF	TGTGCCACCGGAGAGGGGACGGGCACAGATACGCAGTATTTT
.	TRBV9	TRBJ1-3	.	CASSLDTVYGNTIYF	TGTGCCAGCAGTTTGGACACGGTATATGGAAACACCATATATTTT
few	TRBV9	TRBJ2-3	.	CASTAHTDTQYF	TGTGCCAGCACCGCCCACACAGATACGCAGTATTTT
many	TRBV27	TRBJ2-7	TRBD1	CASSPYGPGGHEQYF	TGTGCCAGCAGTCCGTACGGGCCAGGGGGCCACGAGCAGTACTTC
many	TRBV28	TRBJ1-1	.	CASSLVTQNTEAFF	TGTGCCAGCAGTTTAGTCACTCAGAACACTGAAGCTTTCTTT
.	TRBV9	TRBJ1-2	.	CASRGGRGDYGYTF	TGTGCCAGCAGGGGGGGGAGAGGGGACTATGGCTACACCTTC
many	TRBV27	TRBJ2-7	TRBD1	CASSFTGGAYEQYF	TGTGCCAGCAGTTTCACAGGGGGCGCGTACGAGCAGTACTTC
few	TRBV5-8	TRBJ1-1	TRBD1	CASSPRGGRGTGAFF	TGTGCCAGCAGCCCCAGGGGGGGCCGCGGCACTGGAGCTTTCTTT
many	TRBV7-3	TRBJ2-1	TRBD1	CASSPTTGVGDEQFF	TGTGCCAGCAGCCCTACGACAGGGGTAGGCGATGAGCAGTTCTTC
many	TRBV5-8	TRBJ1-1	.	CASSLGPKNTEAFF	TGTGCCAGCAGCCTGGGACCGAAGAACACTGAAGCTTTCTTT
few	TRBV5-6	TRBJ2-2	TRBD2	CASSLVGGTMTGELFF	TGTGCCAGCAGCTTGGTGGGGGGGACGATGACCGGGGAGCTGTTTTTT
few	TRBV18	TRBJ2-1	TRBD2	CASSLLADLRDEQFF	TGTGCCAGCTCACTTCTAGCGGACCTTCGGGATGAGCAGTTCTTC